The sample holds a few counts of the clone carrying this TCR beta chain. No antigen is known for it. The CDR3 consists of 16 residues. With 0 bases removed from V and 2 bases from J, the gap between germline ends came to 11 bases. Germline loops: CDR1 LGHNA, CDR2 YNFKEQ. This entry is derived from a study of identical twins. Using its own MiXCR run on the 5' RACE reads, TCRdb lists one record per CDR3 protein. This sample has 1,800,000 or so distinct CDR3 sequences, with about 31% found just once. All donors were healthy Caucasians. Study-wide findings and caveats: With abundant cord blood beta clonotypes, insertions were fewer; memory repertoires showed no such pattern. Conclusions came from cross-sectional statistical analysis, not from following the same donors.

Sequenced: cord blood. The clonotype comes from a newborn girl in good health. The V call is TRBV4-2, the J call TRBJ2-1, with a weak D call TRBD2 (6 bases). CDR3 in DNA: TGTGCCAGCAGCCAAGAAGGCGGGAACCCCTACAATGAGCAGTTCTTC. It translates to CASSQEGGNPYNEQFF.